Listed here is a single TCR beta chain. The antigen is unknown. It was with 60 Vbeta and 13 Jbeta primers that the PCR ran. Clones were read by immunoSEQ multiplex PCR, and TCRdb kept only the in-frame ones, dropping some. The data show 90,000 to 120,000 clones, with roughly 70% seen just once and around 15% held by the top ten. The data derive from a study of cytomegalovirus exposure and HLA in healthy donors. Overall study findings and caveats: A later analysis showed TCR association rates differing by HLA locus, peaking at DRB1 and lowest at HLA-C. Reportedly, TCR beta sequences accurately predicted HLA-A and HLA-B alleles in most subjects. Reportedly, fewer N-insertions than the approximately 610-donor mean appeared in an Asian-associated ancestry cluster in a later analysis.

Though probably carrying unrecorded immune exposures, donors were nominally healthy at sampling. Per the germline V gene, CDR1 is SEHNR and CDR2 is FQNEAQ (reference sequence). The CDR3 has 16 amino acids. V trimming: 2 bases; J trimming: 10 bases; junction bases outside the gene matches: 10. The chain is built from TRBV7-9 and TRBJ1-6; the match to TRBD1 covers 8 bases. The sequencing sample was made of PBMCs. This receptor was obtained from a woman between 40 and 55 years old in good health and CMV-seropositive. The CDR3 DNA reads TGTGCCAGCAGCTTACGAGGCAGACAGGGGAGCTCACCCCTCCACTTT. It yields the protein CASSLRGRQGSSPLHF. The full variable domain, in which reference TRBV7-9 and TRBJ1-6 provide the parts outside the CDR3, is DTGVSQNPRHKITKRGQNVTFRCDPISEHNRLYWYRQTLGQGPEFLTYFQNEAQLEKSRLLSDRFSAERPKGSFSTLEIQRTEQGDSAMYLCASSLRGRQGSSPLHFGNGTRLTVT.